This T cell receptor (beta chain) was recovered during a study of T cells in Graves' hyperthyroidism and ophthalmopathy. J lost 5 bases, V lost 6 bases, and 6 bases had no gene match. CDR1 SQVTM and CDR2 ANQGSEA come from the germline V gene. The CDR3 consists of 13 residues. RNA transcripts were the template for amplifying TCR beta CDR3 regions. RT-PCR in the first round (using the HTBI primer set) targeted the TCR CDR3. TCRdb fed the multiplex PCR reads into MiXCR, producing one record per CDR3 protein. Of about 570,000 distinct CDR3 sequences in the sample, just over 45% were seen once. The sequencing sample was made of peripheral blood or thyroid tissue (not recorded which). J is TRBJ1-2 and V is TRBV29-1; 10 nucleotides align to TRBD1. This clonotype was sampled from an adult woman with Graves' disease, either hyperthyroidism or ophthalmopathy (not recorded which). As DNA, the CDR3 is TGCAGCGTACCGGGACAGGGGTATTATGGCTACACCTTC. It yields the protein CSVPGQGYYGYTF. Together with reference TRBV29-1 and TRBJ1-2, the CDR3 gives the full variable domain: SAVISQKPSRDICQRGTSLTIQCQVDSQVTMMFWYRQQPGQSLTLIATANQGSEATYESGFVIDKFPISRPNLTFSTLTVSNMSPEDSSIYLCSVPGQGYYGYTFGSGTRLTVV.